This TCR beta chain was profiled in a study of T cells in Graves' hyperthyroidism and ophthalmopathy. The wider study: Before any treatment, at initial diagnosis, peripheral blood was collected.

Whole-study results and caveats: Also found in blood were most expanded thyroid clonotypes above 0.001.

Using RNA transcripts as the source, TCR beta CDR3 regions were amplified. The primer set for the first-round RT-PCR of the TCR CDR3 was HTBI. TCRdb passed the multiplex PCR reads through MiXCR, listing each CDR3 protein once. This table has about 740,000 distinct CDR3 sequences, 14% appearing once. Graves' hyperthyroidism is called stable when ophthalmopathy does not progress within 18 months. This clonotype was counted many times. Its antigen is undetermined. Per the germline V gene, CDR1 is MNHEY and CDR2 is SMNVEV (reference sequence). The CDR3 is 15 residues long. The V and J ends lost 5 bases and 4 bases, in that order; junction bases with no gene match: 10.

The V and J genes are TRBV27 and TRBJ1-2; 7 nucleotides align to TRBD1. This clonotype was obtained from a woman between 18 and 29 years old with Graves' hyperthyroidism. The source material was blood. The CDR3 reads CASSLLPTGIYGYTF. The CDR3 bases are TGTGCCAGCAGTCTACTCCCGACAGGGATCTATGGCTACACCTTC.